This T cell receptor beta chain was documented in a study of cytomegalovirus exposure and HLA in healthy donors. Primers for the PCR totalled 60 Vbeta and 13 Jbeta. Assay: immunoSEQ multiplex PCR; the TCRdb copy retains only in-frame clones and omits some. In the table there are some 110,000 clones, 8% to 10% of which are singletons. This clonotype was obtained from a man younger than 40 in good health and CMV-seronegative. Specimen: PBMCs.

The CDR3 spells CASSSGTSDIDTQYF. CDR3 in DNA: TGCGCCAGCAGCTCCGGGACTAGCGATATAGATACGCAGTATTTT. J is TRBJ2-3 and V is TRBV5-1, with 10 bases aligning to TRBD2. Germline V CDR1 and CDR2: SGHRS, YFSETQ. V lost 3 bases to trimming and J lost 5 bases; unmatched junction nucleotides: 6. The CDR3 spans 15 residues.